These T cell receptor beta chains were read from a single sample in a study of T cell repertoires in cytomegalovirus infection. TCRdb recomputed calls from the reads with MiXCR, one row per CDR3 protein. The table shows around 280,000 distinct CDR3 sequences, with roughly 15% occurring only once. Sample: PBMCs. Receptors originate from a human donor in good health (CMV status not recorded). Some clones in this sample may be carry-over from other donors' samples. The CDR3 runs from the conserved cysteine through the conserved F or W. The D gene is left open where the match is weak. Clone sizes are given selectively: once, few, many, or a class where the clone is expanded.

abundance: many; v_gene: TRBV29-1; j_gene: TRBJ2-7; d_gene: TRBD1; CDR3nt: TGCAGCGTTGAAGACCCGGGACAGACCTACGAGCAGTACTTC; CDR3aa: CSVEDPGQTYEQYF
abundance: few; v_gene: TRBV13; j_gene: TRBJ2-3; d_gene: TRBD2; CDR3nt: TGTGCCAGCAGCTCAGCGAAACTAGCGTTGGCAGTTACGCAGTATTTT; CDR3aa: CASSSAKLALAVTQYF
abundance: few; v_gene: TRBV18; j_gene: TRBJ2-7; d_gene: .; CDR3nt: TGTGCCAGCTCACCGGACAGAAGATCCTACGAGCAGTACTTC; CDR3aa: CASSPDRRSYEQYF
abundance: few; v_gene: TRBV20-1; j_gene: TRBJ2-3; d_gene: .; CDR3nt: TGCAGTGCTAGAGGATGGGGCAGCACAGATACGCAGTATTTT; CDR3aa: CSARGWGSTDTQYF
abundance: .; v_gene: TRBV7-6; j_gene: TRBJ1-1; d_gene: TRBD1; CDR3nt: TGTGCAGCAGGTACAACAGGGGGGACTGAAGCTTTCTTT; CDR3aa: CAAGTTGGTEAFF
abundance: many; v_gene: TRBV7-2; j_gene: TRBJ2-3; d_gene: TRBD1; CDR3nt: TGTGCCAGCAGCTCGACAGGGGACCCACGAGATACGCAGTATTTT; CDR3aa: CASSSTGDPRDTQYF
abundance: many; v_gene: TRBV28; j_gene: TRBJ2-7; d_gene: TRBD1; CDR3nt: TGTGCCAGCAGTTCGTGGACAGGGGGCTCCTACGAGCAGTACTTC; CDR3aa: CASSSWTGGSYEQYF
abundance: many; v_gene: TRBV7-2; j_gene: TRBJ2-4; d_gene: .; CDR3nt: TGTGCCAGCAGCTTAGCCCAAAACATTCAGTACTTC; CDR3aa: CASSLAQNIQYF
abundance: .; v_gene: TRBV11-2; j_gene: TRBJ1-4; d_gene: .; CDR3nt: TGTGCCAGCAGCTTACGGTTGCTCGATGAAAAACTGTTTTTT; CDR3aa: CASSLRLLDEKLFF
abundance: many; v_gene: TRBV6-2/TRBV6-3; j_gene: TRBJ2-5; d_gene: .; CDR3nt: TGTGCCAGCAACGACCCCCAAGAGACCCAGTACTTC; CDR3aa: CASNDPQETQYF
abundance: many; v_gene: TRBV7-2; j_gene: TRBJ1-4; d_gene: TRBD1; CDR3nt: TGTGCCAGCAGCCCGTGGACAGGGGACGAAAAACTGTTTTTT; CDR3aa: CASSPWTGDEKLFF
abundance: few; v_gene: TRBV19; j_gene: TRBJ2-1; d_gene: .; CDR3nt: TGTGCCAGTAGTACGCCGAGTAGTTCCCACCTTACATCGGGGTACAATGAGCAGTTCTTC; CDR3aa: CASSTPSSSHLTSGYNEQFF
abundance: .; v_gene: TRBV5-4; j_gene: TRBJ2-5; d_gene: TRBD2; CDR3nt: TGTGCCAGCAGCCCACCCGGGACTAGCGGGGAAAGGGAGACCCAGTACTTC; CDR3aa: CASSPPGTSGERETQYF
abundance: many; v_gene: TRBV7-2; j_gene: TRBJ2-5; d_gene: TRBD1; CDR3nt: TGTGCCAGCAGCTACGGACAGGGAGAGACCCAGTACTTC; CDR3aa: CASSYGQGETQYF
abundance: .; v_gene: TRBV7-9; j_gene: TRBJ1-2; d_gene: .; CDR3nt: TGTGCCAGCAGCTTAGGAAGTGGGGTCGGTGGCTACACCTTC; CDR3aa: CASSLGSGVGGYTF
abundance: few; v_gene: TRBV3-1; j_gene: TRBJ1-5; d_gene: .; CDR3nt: TGTGCCAGCAGCCCTACAGCTTTCAATCAGCCCCAGCATTTT; CDR3aa: CASSPTAFNQPQHF
abundance: many; v_gene: TRBV20-1; j_gene: TRBJ2-3; d_gene: TRBD2; CDR3nt: TGCAGTGCAGAGATGCGGTCTAGCGGGAGGCCCGGCACAGATACGCAGTATTTT; CDR3aa: CSAEMRSSGRPGTDTQYF
abundance: .; v_gene: TRBV12-3/TRBV12-4; j_gene: TRBJ1-5; d_gene: .; CDR3nt: TGTGCCAGCACGACCGGAATAGCTAATCAGCCCCAGCATTTT; CDR3aa: CASTTGIANQPQHF
abundance: few; v_gene: TRBV5-1; j_gene: TRBJ1-2; d_gene: TRBD1; CDR3nt: TGCGCCAGCAGCTTGTTACAGGGGAGCCACACCTTC; CDR3aa: CASSLLQGSHTF
abundance: many; v_gene: TRBV2; j_gene: TRBJ2-3; d_gene: TRBD1; CDR3nt: TGTGCCAGCCCCGGAGGAGGACAGGGTTATCAAGATACGCAGTATTTT; CDR3aa: CASPGGGQGYQDTQYF
abundance: medium-sized; v_gene: TRBV7-8; j_gene: TRBJ1-2; d_gene: .; CDR3nt: TGTGCCAGCACCCTATTTGAGGGGGGCGGCTATGGCTACACCTTC; CDR3aa: CASTLFEGGGYGYTF
abundance: many; v_gene: TRBV7-2; j_gene: TRBJ2-1; d_gene: TRBD2; CDR3nt: TGTGCCAGCAGACTAGCGGGAGAGTACAATGAGCAGTTCTTC; CDR3aa: CASRLAGEYNEQFF
abundance: many; v_gene: TRBV28; j_gene: TRBJ1-1; d_gene: .; CDR3nt: TGTGCCAGCAGTTTATCCCAGGGGACGAACACTGAAGCTTTCTTT; CDR3aa: CASSLSQGTNTEAFF
abundance: .; v_gene: TRBV5-5; j_gene: TRBJ2-7; d_gene: TRBD2; CDR3nt: TGTGCCAGCAGCTTCCAGCTTGGGGGGGGTCAACGGCAGTACTTC; CDR3aa: CASSFQLGGGQRQYF
abundance: many; v_gene: TRBV7-3; j_gene: TRBJ2-6; d_gene: .; CDR3nt: TGTGCCAGCAGCCTAGAGCCTGGGGCCAACGTCCTGACTTTC; CDR3aa: CASSLEPGANVLTF
abundance: many; v_gene: TRBV12-3/TRBV12-4; j_gene: TRBJ1-4; d_gene: .; CDR3nt: TGTGCCAGCAGTAAAGGGACGGTAACTAATGAAAAACTGTTTTTT; CDR3aa: CASSKGTVTNEKLFF
abundance: once; v_gene: TRBV19; j_gene: TRBJ2-2; d_gene: .; CDR3nt: TGTGCCAGTAGGGCCTCGTGGAACACCGGGGAGCTGTTTTTT; CDR3aa: CASRASWNTGELFF
abundance: many; v_gene: TRBV7-9; j_gene: TRBJ2-6; d_gene: .; CDR3nt: TGTGCCAGCAGCTTAGGGCGACAATTCAGCTCTGGGGCCAACGTCCTGACTTTC; CDR3aa: CASSLGRQFSSGANVLTF
abundance: .; v_gene: TRBV28; j_gene: TRBJ2-7; d_gene: .; CDR3nt: TGTGCCAGCAGTTTATTATTAGGACCGCAGTACTTC; CDR3aa: CASSLLLGPQYF
abundance: .; v_gene: TRBV18; j_gene: TRBJ1-4; d_gene: .; CDR3nt: TGTGCCAGCTCGTCCCAGCAGGAATCTAATGAAAAACTGTTTTTT; CDR3aa: CASSSQQESNEKLFF
abundance: .; v_gene: TRBV19; j_gene: TRBJ2-1; d_gene: TRBD2; CDR3nt: TGTGCCAGTAGCAGAGGTGGACTAGCGGGAGGGCCGAGAAATGAGCAGTTCTTC; CDR3aa: CASSRGGLAGGPRNEQFF
abundance: few; v_gene: TRBV2; j_gene: TRBJ2-7; d_gene: TRBD1; CDR3nt: TGTGCCAGCCGGGACAGTCGCTACGAGCAGTACTTC; CDR3aa: CASRDSRYEQYF
abundance: .; v_gene: TRBV7-9; j_gene: TRBJ2-1; d_gene: TRBD1; CDR3nt: TGTGCCAGCAGCTTAAACAGGGGACATGAGCAGTTCTTC; CDR3aa: CASSLNRGHEQFF
abundance: few; v_gene: TRBV20-1; j_gene: TRBJ1-1; d_gene: .; CDR3nt: TGCAGTGTTAGGGAAACGTCTGAAGCTTTCTTT; CDR3aa: CSVRETSEAFF
abundance: .; v_gene: TRBV20-1; j_gene: TRBJ2-5; d_gene: .; CDR3nt: TGCAGTGCTAGAGGGTTACGTGAGACCCAGTACTTC; CDR3aa: CSARGLRETQYF
abundance: few; v_gene: TRBV10-3; j_gene: TRBJ1-4; d_gene: TRBD1; CDR3nt: TGTGCCATCAGTGAGTCGGCAGGGGGTTCAACTAATGAAAAACTGTTTTTT; CDR3aa: CAISESAGGSTNEKLFF
abundance: many; v_gene: TRBV6-5; j_gene: TRBJ2-7; d_gene: TRBD1; CDR3nt: TGTGCCAGCAGTTACTGGGTGGGACAGGGAGGCGAGCAGTACTTC; CDR3aa: CASSYWVGQGGEQYF
abundance: .; v_gene: TRBV5-1; j_gene: TRBJ2-1; d_gene: .; CDR3nt: TGCGCCAGCAGCTTTCAGAGTGAGCAGTTCTTC; CDR3aa: CASSFQSEQFF
abundance: few; v_gene: TRBV6-2/TRBV6-3; j_gene: TRBJ2-7; d_gene: TRBD1; CDR3nt: TGTGCCAGCAGCCCCCCTGGCAGGGGGCTCCACGAGCAGTACTTC; CDR3aa: CASSPPGRGLHEQYF
abundance: many; v_gene: TRBV7-9; j_gene: TRBJ2-3; d_gene: .; CDR3nt: TGTGCCAGCAGCGTCGGGGATCTTGGCGCAGATACGCAGTATTTT; CDR3aa: CASSVGDLGADTQYF